This is a list of T cell receptor beta chains from one sample in a study of shared clonotypes between healthy human individuals. TCRdb keeps only in-frame clones here, not all; method: immunoSEQ multiplex PCR. Among about 1.1 million clones, around 82% were seen once, and the ten largest hold around 0.6%. The sequenced sample consisted of memory CD4+ T cells from PBMCs. The receptors stem from a man aged 18 to 29 in good health. Some clones in this sample may be carry-over from other donors' samples. CDR3s include the opening cysteine and the closing phenylalanine or tryptophan. D genes are given only for firm matches. The listing skips clone size in some rows; elsewhere it reads once, few, many or a size class.

j_call cdr3_length v_call d_call clone_size cdr3_aa cdr3_nt
TRBJ2-1 12 TRBV29-1 - - CSVLRAGGEQFF TGCAGCGTCCTACGGGCTGGGGGTGAGCAGTTCTTC
TRBJ2-2 19 TRBV5-1 TRBD2 many CASSPTGLAGGTATGELFF TGCGCCAGCAGCCCCACCGGACTAGCGGGAGGGACGGCCACCGGGGAGCTGTTTTTT
TRBJ1-1 14 TRBV5-1 - - CASSLERQNTEAFF TGCGCCAGCAGCTTGGAGCGTCAGAACACTGAAGCTTTCTTT
TRBJ1-5 13 TRBV2 - - CASSYRDDQPQHF TGTGCCAGCAGTTACAGGGACGATCAGCCCCAGCATTTT
TRBJ1-2 13 TRBV25-1 - few CASLGPARDGYTF TGTGCCAGCCTCGGGCCGGCCAGGGATGGCTACACCTTC
TRBJ2-7 12 TRBV11-3 - - CASSAGWGEQYF TGTGCCAGCAGCGCCGGTTGGGGCGAGCAGTACTTC
TRBJ2-7 13 TRBV29-1 - - CSVSVGDASEQYF TGCAGCGTTTCAGTTGGGGACGCTTCCGAGCAGTACTTC
TRBJ1-4 12 TRBV5-1 - - CASSFSNEKLFF TGCGCCAGCAGCTTCTCAAATGAAAAACTGTTTTTT
TRBJ2-1 14 TRBV11-2 - - CASSLDFGYNEQFF TGTGCCAGCAGCTTAGATTTTGGGTACAATGAGCAGTTCTTC
TRBJ1-5 18 TRBV27 TRBD1 - CASSLSPGTGRRNQPQHF TGTGCCAGCAGTTTATCCCCAGGGACAGGCCGGCGCAATCAGCCCCAGCATTTT
TRBJ2-7 14 TRBV4-3 - - CASSQDTLASEQYF TGCGCCAGCAGCCAAGATACGCTAGCGTCCGAGCAGTACTTC
TRBJ2-3 11 TRBV30 - many CAWSPRDTQYF TGTGCCTGGAGCCCACGAGATACGCAGTATTTT
TRBJ1-5 17 TRBV28 - - CASSLRKPGGGNQPQHF TGTGCCAGCAGCTTAAGAAAGCCCGGGGGAGGCAATCAGCCCCAGCATTTT
TRBJ2-7 12 TRBV5-5 TRBD1 many CASSLMTGQEYF TGTGCCAGCAGCTTAATGACTGGACAGGAGTACTTC
TRBJ2-7 14 TRBV7-2 TRBD1 - CASSFTTGDYEQYF TGTGCCAGCAGCTTTACGACAGGGGACTACGAGCAGTACTTC
TRBJ2-7 16 TRBV18 TRBD2 - CASSSPFAGGPSEQYF TGTGCCAGCTCATCCCCCTTTGCGGGAGGGCCTAGCGAGCAGTACTTC